The clone carrying this TCR beta chain was observed at least ten times. Its antigen is unknown. This CDR3 region has 13 residues. The germline V and J ends were trimmed by 6 bases and 5 bases, with 10 bases remaining between them. This record comes from a study of identical twins. The donor group consisted entirely of healthy Caucasians. Overall study results and limits: Twin-shared out-of-frame alpha sequences showed excess low generation probability.

Unique molecular identifiers were present on the cDNA, which also gained a universal primer site by template switching. Each CDR3 protein gets one entry after TCRdb re-called the 5' RACE reads with MiXCR. Of around 470,000 distinct CDR3 sequences listed, approximately 15% were seen once; the top ten hold more than 0.5%. This same sample was also part of a study on yellow fever vaccine responses in identical twins.

Sequencing used CD4+ T cells sorted from blood. This sequence joins TRBV12-3 or TRBV12-4 and TRBJ2-2, with D perhaps given as TRBD1 or TRBD2 (5 bases each). The source is a young woman in good health. The CDR3 protein is CASRGVGTGELFF. In nucleotides, the CDR3 is TGTGCCAGCAGGGGGGTGGGGACCGGGGAGCTGTTTTTT.